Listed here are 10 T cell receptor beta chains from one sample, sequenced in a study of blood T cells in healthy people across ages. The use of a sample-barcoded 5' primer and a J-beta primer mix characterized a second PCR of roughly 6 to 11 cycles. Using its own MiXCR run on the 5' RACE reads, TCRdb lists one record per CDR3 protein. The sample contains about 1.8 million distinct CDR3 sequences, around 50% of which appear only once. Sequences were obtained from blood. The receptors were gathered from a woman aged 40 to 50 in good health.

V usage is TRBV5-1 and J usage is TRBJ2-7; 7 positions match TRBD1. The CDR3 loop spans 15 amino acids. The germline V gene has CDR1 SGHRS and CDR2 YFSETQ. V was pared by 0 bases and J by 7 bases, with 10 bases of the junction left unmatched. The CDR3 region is CASSLGQGSLGEQYF. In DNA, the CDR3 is TGCGCCAGCAGCTTGGGACAGGGAAGTCTGGGGGAGCAGTACTTC.

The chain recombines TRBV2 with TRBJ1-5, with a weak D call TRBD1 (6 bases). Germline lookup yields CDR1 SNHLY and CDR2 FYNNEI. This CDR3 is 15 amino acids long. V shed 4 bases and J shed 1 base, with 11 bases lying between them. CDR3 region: CASSGGGLSNQPQHF. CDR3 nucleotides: TGTGCCAGCAGTGGTGGGGGGCTAAGCAATCAGCCCCAGCATTTT.

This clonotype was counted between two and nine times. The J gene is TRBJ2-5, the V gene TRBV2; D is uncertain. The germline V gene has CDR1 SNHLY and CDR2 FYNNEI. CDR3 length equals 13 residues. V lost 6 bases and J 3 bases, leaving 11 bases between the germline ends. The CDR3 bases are TGTGCCAGCAGGGACGATGCGAAAGAGACCCAGTACTTC. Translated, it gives CASRDDAKETQYF.

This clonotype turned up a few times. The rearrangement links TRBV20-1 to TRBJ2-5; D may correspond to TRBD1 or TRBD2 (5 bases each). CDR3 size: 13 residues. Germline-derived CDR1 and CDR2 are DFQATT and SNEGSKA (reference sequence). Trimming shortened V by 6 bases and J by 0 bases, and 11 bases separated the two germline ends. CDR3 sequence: CSARGRDQETQYF. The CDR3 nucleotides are TGCAGTGCGAGGGGACGGGACCAAGAGACCCAGTACTTC.

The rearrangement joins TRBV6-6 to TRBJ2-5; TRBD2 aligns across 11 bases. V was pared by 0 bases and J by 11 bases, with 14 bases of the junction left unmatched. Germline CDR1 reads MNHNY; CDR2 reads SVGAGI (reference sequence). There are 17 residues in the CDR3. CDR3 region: CASSYSALAGVYNEQYF. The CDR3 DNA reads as TGTGCCAGCAGTTACTCGGCACTAGCGGGGGTCTACAATGAGCAGTACTTC.

CDR3 coding DNA: TGTGCCAGCAGCCCCTCCCTGGTGAGATACGAGCAGTACTTC. It translates to CASSPSLVRYEQYF. The chain is built from TRBV7-2 and TRBJ2-4; D gene ambiguous. TRBJ2-7 matches the DNA end more closely, so the J call is doubtful. The germline V gene encodes CDR1 SGHTA and CDR2 FQGNSA. The CDR3 is 14 amino acids.

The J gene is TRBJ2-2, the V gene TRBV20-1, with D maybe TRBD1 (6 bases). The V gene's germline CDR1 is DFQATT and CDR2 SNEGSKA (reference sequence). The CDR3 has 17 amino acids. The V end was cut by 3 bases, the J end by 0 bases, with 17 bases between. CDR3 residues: CSASGTEAGANTGELFF. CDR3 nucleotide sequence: TGCAGTGCTAGTGGGACCGAGGCAGGGGCGAACACCGGGGAGCTGTTTTTT.

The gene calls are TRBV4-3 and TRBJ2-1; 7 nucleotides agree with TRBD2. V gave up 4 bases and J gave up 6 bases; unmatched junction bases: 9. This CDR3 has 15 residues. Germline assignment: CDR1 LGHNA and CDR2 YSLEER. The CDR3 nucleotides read TGCGCCAGCAGCCCGGCTCGAGCGGGGTCCAATGAGCAGTTCTTC. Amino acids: CASSPARAGSNEQFF.

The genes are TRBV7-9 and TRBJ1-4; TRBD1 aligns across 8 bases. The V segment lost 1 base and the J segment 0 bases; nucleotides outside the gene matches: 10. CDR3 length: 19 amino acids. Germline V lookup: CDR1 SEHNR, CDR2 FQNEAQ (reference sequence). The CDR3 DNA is TGTGCCAGCAGCTTAGAGCTCACAGGGGGTGACGCAACTAATGAAAAACTGTTTTTT. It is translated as CASSLELTGGDATNEKLFF.

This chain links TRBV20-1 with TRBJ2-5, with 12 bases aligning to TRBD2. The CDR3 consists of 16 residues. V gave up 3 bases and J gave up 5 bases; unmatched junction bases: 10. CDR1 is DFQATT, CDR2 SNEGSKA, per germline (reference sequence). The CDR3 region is CSASSSGGERGETQYF. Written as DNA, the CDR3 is TGCAGTGCTAGCTCTAGCGGGGGGGAGCGGGGTGAGACCCAGTACTTC.